The T cell receptor (beta chain) under discussion was sequenced for a study of shared clonotypes between healthy human individuals. Original methodology: ImmunoSEQ sequences covered only the junction and lacked quality scores; filtering therefore differed. Only in-frame clones appear in the TCRdb table, and some are missing; sequencing was by immunoSEQ multiplex PCR. From that table come the V and J calls and clone size; the DNA was used to work out D and trimming. The sample holds about 2.5 million clones, 85% to 95% seen once. On this clone itself: Its antigen remains unknown.

Germline V CDR1 and CDR2: SGHDN, FVKESK. V lost 2 bases to trimming and J lost 13 bases, with 12 bases between them. The CDR3 is 12 amino acids. Study-wide results and limits: A reduction in generation probabilities was seen for non-shared clonotypes relative to those shared by all four donors.

The TCR sequence derives from a young man in good health. Some clones in this sample may be carry-over from other donors' samples. The V gene is TRBV14, the J gene TRBJ2-1; D is uncertain. Sequenced: naive CD4+ T cells from PBMCs. As for subset: CD45RA+ positively selected. CDR3 coding DNA: TGTGCCAGCAGCCAACCGGGCAGCCTTCAGTTCTTC. This encodes CASSQPGSLQFF.